A selection of T cell receptor beta chains follows, all from one sample in a study of human T cells and chemical hapten exposure. One entry per CDR3 protein results from TCRdb running MiXCR on the RACE reads. The data contain about 360,000 distinct CDR3 sequences, about 4.4% of them singletons. Source: whole blood, taken in connection with sensitization to the hapten diphenylcyclopropenone (DPC). The receptors derive from a woman aged 50 to 60 with alopecia areata. Some clones in this sample may be carry-over from other donors' samples. CDR3s include the opening cysteine and the closing phenylalanine or tryptophan. D genes are given only for firm matches. The listing skips clone size in some rows; elsewhere it reads once, few, many or a size class.

TRBJ1-2,TRBV5-1,16,NA,NA,TGCGCCAGCAGCCCCCCCACTAAGGATGTTGGCTATGGCTACACCTTC,CASSPPTKDVGYGYTF
TRBJ1-2,TRBV7-8,14,many,TRBD1,TGTGCCAGCAGCTCGGACAGGGGAAACTATGGCTACACCTTC,CASSSDRGNYGYTF
TRBJ1-2,TRBV4-2,14,NA,TRBD1,TGTGCCAGCAGCCAACCAGACAGGGCCCCTGGCTACACCTTC,CASSQPDRAPGYTF
TRBJ2-3,TRBV25-1,12,many,NA,TGTGCCAGCAGTGCAGGGATGAATACGCAGTATTTT,CASSAGMNTQYF
TRBJ1-1,TRBV7-6,13,NA,NA,TGTGCCAGCAGTGAACAGACGAACACTGAAGCTTTCTTT,CASSEQTNTEAFF
TRBJ1-5,TRBV5-1,15,NA,TRBD1,TGCGCCAGCAGCTCGACAGGGGACCGGTCTCAGCCCCAGCATTTT,CASSSTGDRSQPQHF
TRBJ1-1,TRBV7-9,14,NA,NA,TGTGCCAGCAGCCACACAGGGAAGAACACTGAAGCTTTCTTT,CASSHTGKNTEAFF
TRBJ2-1,TRBV9,12,many,NA,TGTGCCAGCAGCGTATTCAACAATGAGCAGTTCTTC,CASSVFNNEQFF
TRBJ1-4,TRBV5-5,14,few,NA,TGTGCCAGCAGCTTGGTGCCGCCAGAGGAAAAACTGTTTTTT,CASSLVPPEEKLFF
TRBJ1-1,TRBV5-6,14,few,TRBD1,TGTGCCAGCAGCTCCGGGACAGGGGCGACTGAAGCTTTCTTT,CASSSGTGATEAFF
TRBJ1-1,TRBV6-6,16,few,TRBD1,TGTGCCAGCAGCCACCGGGACAGGGGGCAGGTCGGTGAAGCTTTCTTT,CASSHRDRGQVGEAFF
TRBJ2-2,TRBV25-1,14,many,TRBD1,TGTGCCAGCCAGGGGGCAAGTGGCACCGGGGAGCTGTTTTTT,CASQGASGTGELFF
TRBJ2-1,TRBV21-1,16,many,NA,TGTGCCAGCAGCGCCCTAGGACTAGCGAGATCCCATGAGCAGTTCTTC,CASSALGLARSHEQFF
TRBJ2-1,TRBV9,15,NA,TRBD2,TGTGCCAGCAGCGCTAGCGGGGGGGCCCCCAATGAGCAGTTCTTC,CASSASGGAPNEQFF
TRBJ2-6,TRBV27,13,many,NA,TGTGCCAGCAGCCCATCCGGGGCCAACGTCCTGACTTTC,CASSPSGANVLTF
TRBJ1-2,TRBV2,13,many,TRBD1,TGTGCCAGCAGTGCAGGGGGGGACTATGGCTACACCTTC,CASSAGGDYGYTF
TRBJ2-5,TRBV3-1,15,few,NA,TGTGCCAGCAGCCAGGGGACGGATTTTCAAGAGACCCAGTACTTC,CASSQGTDFQETQYF
TRBJ1-3,TRBV6-1,12,many,NA,TGTGCCAGCAGGGTTGCTGGAAACACCATATATTTT,CASRVAGNTIYF
TRBJ2-7,TRBV10-3,13,many,TRBD1,TGTGCCATCAGTCCGGGACAGACCTACGAGCAGTACTTC,CAISPGQTYEQYF
TRBJ1-1,TRBV7-9,14,many,NA,TGTGCCAGCAGCTTTGGAGGGACGGGGGGCGAAGCTTTCTTT,CASSFGGTGGEAFF
TRBJ2-5,TRBV7-2,12,many,NA,TGTGCCAGCAGCCCAATTACCCTGACCCAGTACTTC,CASSPITLTQYF
TRBJ2-3,TRBV5-1,15,many,NA,TGCGCCAGCAGCTTAGAGGGGACCGGTACAGATACGCAGTATTTT,CASSLEGTGTDTQYF
TRBJ1-4,TRBV5-1,14,many,NA,TGCGCCAGCAGCTTGACTGGGATCGGAGAAAAACTGTTTTTT,CASSLTGIGEKLFF
TRBJ1-2,TRBV7-2,13,many,NA,TGTGCCAGCAGCCGAGACAGGCAGTATCGCTACACCTTC,CASSRDRQYRYTF
TRBJ1-5,TRBV12-3/TRBV12-4,14,many,NA,TGTGCCAGCAGTTGGGGGGGTACGAATCAGCCCCAGCATTTT,CASSWGGTNQPQHF
TRBJ1-5,TRBV20-1,13,many,TRBD1,TGCAGTGCTAAGAGACAGGGGGGTCAGCCCCAGCATTTT,CSAKRQGGQPQHF
TRBJ1-2,TRBV23-1,15,NA,TRBD1,TGCGCCAGCAGTCAATCGCACAGGGACAGTCGTGGCTACACCTTC,CASSQSHRDSRGYTF
TRBJ2-7,TRBV28,13,few,NA,TGTGCCAGCAGGCCGAGACAGTATCTCGAGCAGTACTTC,CASRPRQYLEQYF
TRBJ1-5,TRBV28,15,few,TRBD1,TGTGCCAGCAGCCGAGCCACAGGGGGCTATCAGCCCCAGCATTTT,CASSRATGGYQPQHF
TRBJ2-7,TRBV11-2,13,many,TRBD1,TGTGCCAGCACCTCCGGGACAGGGTCGGTGCAGTACTTC,CASTSGTGSVQYF
TRBJ2-7,TRBV12-3/TRBV12-4,17,many,NA,TGTGCCAGCAGTTTAGGGGCGCGGGCGGTACAATCCTACGAGCAGTACTTC,CASSLGARAVQSYEQYF
TRBJ2-5,TRBV7-8,15,NA,NA,TGTGCCAGCACCCGTCTAGGGGGGGGCCTCGGGACCCAGTACTTC,CASTRLGGGLGTQYF
TRBJ2-3,TRBV7-2,16,many,TRBD2,TGTGCCAGCAGCTTAGAGGTCGGCGGGAGTGCAGATACGCAGTATTTT,CASSLEVGGSADTQYF
TRBJ1-4,TRBV28,15,NA,NA,TGTGCCAGCATCAACTCTGATCCAACTAATGAAAAACTGTTTTTT,CASINSDPTNEKLFF
TRBJ2-3,TRBV18,15,NA,TRBD2,TGTGCCAGCTCACGTAGCGGGAGTGGAGCAGATACGCAGTATTTT,CASSRSGSGADTQYF
TRBJ2-5,TRBV7-2,15,many,TRBD2,TGTGCCAGCAGCTCACTAGCGGGGGGGCACGAGACCCAGTACTTC,CASSSLAGGHETQYF
TRBJ1-6,TRBV4-3,16,NA,NA,TGCGCCAGCAGCCAAGATGTTGGGGGGCCTAATTCACCCCTCCACTTT,CASSQDVGGPNSPLHF
TRBJ2-3,TRBV28,16,NA,TRBD2,TGTGCCAGCAGTTTATACGCTAGCGGGACTGGGACTACGCAGTATTTT,CASSLYASGTGTTQYF